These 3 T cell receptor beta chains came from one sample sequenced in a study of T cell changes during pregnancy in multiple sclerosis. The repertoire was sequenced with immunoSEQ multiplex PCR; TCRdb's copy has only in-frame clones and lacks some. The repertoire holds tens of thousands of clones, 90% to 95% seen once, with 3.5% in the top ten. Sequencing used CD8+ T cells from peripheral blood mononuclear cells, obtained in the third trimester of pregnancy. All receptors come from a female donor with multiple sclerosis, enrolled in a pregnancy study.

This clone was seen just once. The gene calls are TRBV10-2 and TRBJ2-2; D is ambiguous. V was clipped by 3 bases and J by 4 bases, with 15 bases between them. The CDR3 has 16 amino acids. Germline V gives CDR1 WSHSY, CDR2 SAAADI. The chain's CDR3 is CASSDYSPRSTGELFF. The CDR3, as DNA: TGCGCCAGCAGTGATTATTCCCCGAGATCCACCGGGGAGCTGTTTTTT.

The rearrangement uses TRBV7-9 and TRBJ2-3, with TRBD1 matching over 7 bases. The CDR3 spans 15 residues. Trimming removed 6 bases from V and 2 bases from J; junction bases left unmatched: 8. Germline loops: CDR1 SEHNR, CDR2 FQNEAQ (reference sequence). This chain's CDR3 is CASSAIRGSTDTQYF. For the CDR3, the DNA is TGTGCCAGCAGTGCGATCAGGGGGTCCACAGATACGCAGTATTTT.

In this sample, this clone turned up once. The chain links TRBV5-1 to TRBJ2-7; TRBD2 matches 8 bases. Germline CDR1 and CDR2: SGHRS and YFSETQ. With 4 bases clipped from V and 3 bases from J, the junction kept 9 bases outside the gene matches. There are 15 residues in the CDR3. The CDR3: CASSLPGLDYYEQYF. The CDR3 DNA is TGCGCCAGCAGCCTACCGGGACTAGACTACTACGAGCAGTACTTC.